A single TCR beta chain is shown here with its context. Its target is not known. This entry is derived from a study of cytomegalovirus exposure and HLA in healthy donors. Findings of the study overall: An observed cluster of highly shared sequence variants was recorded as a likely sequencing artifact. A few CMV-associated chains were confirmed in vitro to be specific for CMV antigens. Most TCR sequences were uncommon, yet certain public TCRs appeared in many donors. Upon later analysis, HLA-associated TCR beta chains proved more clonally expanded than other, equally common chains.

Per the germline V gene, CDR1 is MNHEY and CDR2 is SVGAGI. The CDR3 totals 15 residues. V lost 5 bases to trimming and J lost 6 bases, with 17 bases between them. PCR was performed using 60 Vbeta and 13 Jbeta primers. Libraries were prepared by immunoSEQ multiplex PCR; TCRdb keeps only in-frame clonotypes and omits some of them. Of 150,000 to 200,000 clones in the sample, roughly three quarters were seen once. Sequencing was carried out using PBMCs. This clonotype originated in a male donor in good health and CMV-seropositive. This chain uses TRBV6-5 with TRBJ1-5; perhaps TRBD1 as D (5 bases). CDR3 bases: TGTGCCAGCAGTCCCGGACACGGATCGAGTCAGCCCCAGCATTTT. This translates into CASSPGHGSSQPQHF.